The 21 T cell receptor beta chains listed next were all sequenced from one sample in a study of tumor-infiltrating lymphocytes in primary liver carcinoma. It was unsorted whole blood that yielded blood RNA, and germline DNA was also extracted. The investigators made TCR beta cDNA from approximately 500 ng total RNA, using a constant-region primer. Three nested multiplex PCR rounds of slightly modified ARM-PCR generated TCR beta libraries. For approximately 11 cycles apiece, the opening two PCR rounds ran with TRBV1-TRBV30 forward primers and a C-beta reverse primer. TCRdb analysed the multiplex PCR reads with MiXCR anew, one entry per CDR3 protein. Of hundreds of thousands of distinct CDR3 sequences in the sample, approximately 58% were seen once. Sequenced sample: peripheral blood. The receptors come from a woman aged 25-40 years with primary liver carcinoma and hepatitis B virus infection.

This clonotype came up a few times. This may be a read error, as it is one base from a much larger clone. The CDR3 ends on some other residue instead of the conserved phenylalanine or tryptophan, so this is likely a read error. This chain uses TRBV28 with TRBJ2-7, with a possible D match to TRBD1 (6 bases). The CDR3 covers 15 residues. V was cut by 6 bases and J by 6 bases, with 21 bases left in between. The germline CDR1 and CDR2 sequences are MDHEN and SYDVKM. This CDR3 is CASRSSTGYRGEQYL. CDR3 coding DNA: TGTGCCAGCAGGTCATCGACAGGTTATAGGGGCGAGCAGTACCTC.

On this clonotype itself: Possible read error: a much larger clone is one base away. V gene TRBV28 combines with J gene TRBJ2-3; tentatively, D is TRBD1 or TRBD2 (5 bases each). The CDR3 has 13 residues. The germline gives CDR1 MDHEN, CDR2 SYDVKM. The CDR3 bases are TGTGCCAGAAGTTTGAGGGGACCAGATACGCAGTATTTT. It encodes CARSLRGPDTQYF. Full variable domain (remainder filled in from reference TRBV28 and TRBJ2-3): DVKVTQSSRYLVKRTGEKVFLECVQDMDHENMFWYRQDPGLGLRLIYFSYDVKMKEKGDIPEGYSVSREKKERFSLILESASTNQTSMYLCARSLRGPDTQYFGPGTRLTVL.

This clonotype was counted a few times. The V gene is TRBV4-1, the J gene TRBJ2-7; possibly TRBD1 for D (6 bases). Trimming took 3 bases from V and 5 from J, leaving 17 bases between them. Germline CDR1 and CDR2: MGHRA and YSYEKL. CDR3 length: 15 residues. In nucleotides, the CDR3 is TGCGCCAGCAGCCACTTTGACAGGACCGCTGACGAGCAGTACTTC. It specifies CASSHFDRTADEQYF.

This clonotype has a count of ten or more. The CDR3 loop reads CASSSRIRAMNTEAFF. The CDR3 nucleotides read TGTGCCAGCAGTTCCCGTATCAGGGCCATGAACACTGAAGCTTTCTTT. The J gene is TRBJ1-1, the V gene TRBV6-2 or TRBV6-3; TRBD1 is a possible D gene (5 bases). The germline gives CDR1 MNHEY, CDR2 SVGEGT. The V end was cut by 4 bases, the J end by 0 bases, with 15 bases between. The length of the CDR3 is 16 residues.

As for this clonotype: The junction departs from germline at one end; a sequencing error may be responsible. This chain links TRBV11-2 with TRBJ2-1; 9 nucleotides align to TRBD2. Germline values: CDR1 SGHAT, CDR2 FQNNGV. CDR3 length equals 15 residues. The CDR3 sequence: CANSIRGLAGYKQFF. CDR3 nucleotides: TGTGCCAACAGCATTAGGGGACTAGCTGGCTATAAGCAATTCTTC.

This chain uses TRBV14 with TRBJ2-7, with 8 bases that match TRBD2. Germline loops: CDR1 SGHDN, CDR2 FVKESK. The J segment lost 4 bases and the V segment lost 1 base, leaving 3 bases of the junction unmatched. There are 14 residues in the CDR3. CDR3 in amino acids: CASSQGRGGYEQYF. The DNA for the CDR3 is TGTGCCAGCAGCCAAGGTCGGGGGGGTTACGAGCAGTACTTC.

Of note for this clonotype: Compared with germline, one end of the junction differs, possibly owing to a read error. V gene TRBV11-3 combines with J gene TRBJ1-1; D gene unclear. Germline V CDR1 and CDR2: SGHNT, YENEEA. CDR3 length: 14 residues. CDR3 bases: TGTGCCAGCAGCAGAGACGGACCGAACACTGATGCTTTTTTT. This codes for CASSRDGPNTDAFF.

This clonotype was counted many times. The CDR3 DNA reads as TGTGCCAGCAGCCTAATCGTCAACCCGTCGGGCTCCTACGAGCAGTACTTC. Its translation is CASSLIVNPSGSYEQYF. The chain recombines TRBV11-2 with TRBJ2-7; no definite D call. V dropped 5 bases and J dropped 0 bases, with 20 bases sitting between them. Germline V CDR1 and CDR2: SGHAT, FQNNGV. There are 17 residues in the CDR3.

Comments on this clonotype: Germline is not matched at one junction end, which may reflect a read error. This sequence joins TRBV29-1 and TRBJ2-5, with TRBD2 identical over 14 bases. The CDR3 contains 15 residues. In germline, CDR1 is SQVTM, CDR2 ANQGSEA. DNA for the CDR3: TGCAGCGTAAGACTAGCGGGAGGGGTTCGGGAGGCCCAGTACTTT. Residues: CSVRLAGGVREAQYF. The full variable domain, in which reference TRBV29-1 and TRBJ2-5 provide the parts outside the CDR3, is SAVISQKPSRDICQRGTSLTIQCQVDSQVTMMFWYRQQPGQSLTLIATANQGSEATYESGFVIDKFPISRPNLTFSTLTVSNMSPEDSSIYLCSVRLAGGVREAQYFGPGTRLLVL.

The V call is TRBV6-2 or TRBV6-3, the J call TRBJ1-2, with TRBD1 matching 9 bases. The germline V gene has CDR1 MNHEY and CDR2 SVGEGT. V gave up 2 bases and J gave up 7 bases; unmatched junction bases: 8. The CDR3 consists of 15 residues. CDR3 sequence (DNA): TGTGCCAGCAGTTACCGAACACAGGGGGCCACTGGCTACACCTTC. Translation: CASSYRTQGATGYTF.

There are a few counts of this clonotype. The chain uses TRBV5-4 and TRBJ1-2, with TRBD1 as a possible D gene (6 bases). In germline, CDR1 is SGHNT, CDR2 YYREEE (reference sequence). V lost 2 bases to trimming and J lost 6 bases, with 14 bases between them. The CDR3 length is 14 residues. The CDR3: CASSFLQGSNGYTF. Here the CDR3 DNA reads TGTGCCAGCAGCTTTCTACAGGGATCCAATGGCTACACCTTC.

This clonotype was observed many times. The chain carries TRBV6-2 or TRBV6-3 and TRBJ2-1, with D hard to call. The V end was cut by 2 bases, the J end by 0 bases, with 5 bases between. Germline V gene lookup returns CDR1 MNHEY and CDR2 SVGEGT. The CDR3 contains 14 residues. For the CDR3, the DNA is TGTGCCAGCAGTTACACGGCCTCCTACAATGAGCAGTTCTTC. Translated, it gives CASSYTASYNEQFF.

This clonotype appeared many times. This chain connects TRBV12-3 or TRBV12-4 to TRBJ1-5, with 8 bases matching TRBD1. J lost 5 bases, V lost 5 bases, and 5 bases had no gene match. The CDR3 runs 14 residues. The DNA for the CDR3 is TGTGCCAGCAGTATAGACAGGGGCTATCAGCCCCAGCATTTT. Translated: CASSIDRGYQPQHF.

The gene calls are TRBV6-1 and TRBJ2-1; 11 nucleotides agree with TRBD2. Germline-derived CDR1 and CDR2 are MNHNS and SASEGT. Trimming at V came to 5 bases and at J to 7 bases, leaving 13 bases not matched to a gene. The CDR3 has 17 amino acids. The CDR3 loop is CASSSDRASGRINEQFF. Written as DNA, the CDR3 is TGTGCCAGCAGTAGCGACCGCGCTAGCGGGAGGATTAATGAGCAGTTCTTC.

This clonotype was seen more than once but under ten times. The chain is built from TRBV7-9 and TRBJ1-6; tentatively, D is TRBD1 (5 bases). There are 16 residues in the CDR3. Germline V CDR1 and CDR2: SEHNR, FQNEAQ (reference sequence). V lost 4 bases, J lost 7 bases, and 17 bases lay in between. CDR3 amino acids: CASSSADGGWNSPLHF. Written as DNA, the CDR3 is TGTGCCAGCAGCTCGGCGGACGGGGGGTGGAATTCACCCCTCCACTTT.

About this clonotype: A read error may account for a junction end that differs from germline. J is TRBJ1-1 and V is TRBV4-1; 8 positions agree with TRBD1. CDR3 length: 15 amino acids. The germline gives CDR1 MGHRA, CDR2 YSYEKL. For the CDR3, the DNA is TGCGCCAGCAGCGCTCGACAGGGGAGGAACACTGAAGTTTTCTTC. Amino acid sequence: CASSARQGRNTEVFF.

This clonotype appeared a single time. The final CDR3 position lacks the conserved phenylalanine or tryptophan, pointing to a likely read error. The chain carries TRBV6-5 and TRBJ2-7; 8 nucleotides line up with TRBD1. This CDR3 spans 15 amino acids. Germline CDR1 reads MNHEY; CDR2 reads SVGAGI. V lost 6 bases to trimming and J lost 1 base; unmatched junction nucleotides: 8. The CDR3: CASRPGQGGSYEQYL. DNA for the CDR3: TGTGCCAGCAGACCAGGACAGGGTGGGTCCTACGAGCAGTACTTA.

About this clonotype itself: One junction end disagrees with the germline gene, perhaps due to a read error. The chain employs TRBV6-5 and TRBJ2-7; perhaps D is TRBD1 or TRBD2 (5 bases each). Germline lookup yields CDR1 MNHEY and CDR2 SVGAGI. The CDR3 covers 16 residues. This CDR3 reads CAGSYSTVHGTLERYF. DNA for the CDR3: TGTGCCGGCAGTTACTCGACGGTTCACGGGACGCTCGAGCGGTACTTC.

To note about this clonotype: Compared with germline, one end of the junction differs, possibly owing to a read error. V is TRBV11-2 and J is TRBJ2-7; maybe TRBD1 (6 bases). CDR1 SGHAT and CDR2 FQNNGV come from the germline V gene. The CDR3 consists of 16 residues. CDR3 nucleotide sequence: TGTGCCAGCAGCTTAGATGTGGCAGGGGTGGGCTACGAGCGGTACTTC. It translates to CASSLDVAGVGYERYF.

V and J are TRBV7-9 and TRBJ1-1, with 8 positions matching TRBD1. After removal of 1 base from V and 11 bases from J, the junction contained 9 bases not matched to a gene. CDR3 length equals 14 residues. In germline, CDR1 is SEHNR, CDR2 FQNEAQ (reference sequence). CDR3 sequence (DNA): TGTGCCAGCAGCTTAGGACAGGGGAGGGATGAGGCTTTCTTT. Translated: CASSLGQGRDEAFF.

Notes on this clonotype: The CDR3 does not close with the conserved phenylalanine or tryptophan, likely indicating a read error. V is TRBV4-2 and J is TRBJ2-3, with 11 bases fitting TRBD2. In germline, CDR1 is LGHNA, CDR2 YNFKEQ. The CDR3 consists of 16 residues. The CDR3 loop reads CARSQFSGRDTDTQYL. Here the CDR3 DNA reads TGTGCCAGGAGCCAATTTAGCGGGAGGGACACAGATACGCAGTATCTT.